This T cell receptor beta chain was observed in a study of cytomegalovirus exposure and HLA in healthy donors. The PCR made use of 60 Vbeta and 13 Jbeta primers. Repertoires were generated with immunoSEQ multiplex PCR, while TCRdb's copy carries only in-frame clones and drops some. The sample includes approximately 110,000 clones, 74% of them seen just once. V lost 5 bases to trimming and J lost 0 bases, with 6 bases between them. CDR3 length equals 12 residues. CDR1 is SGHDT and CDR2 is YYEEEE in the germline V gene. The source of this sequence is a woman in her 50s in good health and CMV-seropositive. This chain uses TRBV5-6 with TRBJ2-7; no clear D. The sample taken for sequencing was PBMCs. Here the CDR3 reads CASSWASYEQYF. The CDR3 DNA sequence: TGTGCCAGCAGTTGGGCCTCCTACGAGCAGTACTTC.